This T cell receptor beta chain was captured in a study of Graves' ophthalmopathy and Graves' hyperthyroidism. As the template, RNA transcripts were used to amplify TCR beta CDR3 regions. The authors performed first-round RT-PCR with HTBI primers and then a second-round multiplex PCR. Via MiXCR, TCRdb re-called the multiplex PCR reads, giving one row per CDR3 protein. The sample holds approximately 150,000 distinct CDR3 sequences, roughly two fifths seen once. Germline CDR1 is MNHEY and CDR2 is SVGAGI. CDR3 length: 14 residues. Trimming removed 6 bases at V and 6 bases at J, with 18 bases between. This clonotype was picked up many times. Donors with ophthalmopathy: moderate-to-severe activity, CAS ≥3, NOSPECS ≥4, duration under 3 months.

V and J are TRBV6-5 and TRBJ2-7; the D call may be TRBD1 or TRBD2 (6 bases each). This TCR came from a man younger than 40 with Graves' ophthalmopathy. The sample comprised peripheral blood. In DNA form, the CDR3 reads TGTGCCAGCAGCTGGGGGGCGCCGTCGGGCGAGCAGTACTTC. Translation: CASSWGAPSGEQYF.